This T cell receptor beta chain was sequenced during a study of blood T cell repertoires in COVID-19. Study-level information: Donors in the United States, Italy and Spain gave samples during acute or convalescent COVID-19. The cDNA or gDNA used as material had been derived from T cells, B-cell-depleted T cells, or PBMCs.

Per the original methods: For nucleated cells, counts were estimated from reference gene primer amplification. TCRdb's table, derived via immunoSEQ multiplex PCR, lists solely in-frame clones and lacks some. V, J and clone size are those of that table, while D and trimming were read from the DNA. The table shows roughly 60,000 clones, with 65% to 90% occurring only once. Seattle patients were enrolled during active infection and followed longitudinally. This clone was seen a few times. The source is a man aged 50-60 years with COVID-19, enrolled during active disease. Input material: peripheral blood.

The CDR3 spells CSVLRASTDTQYF. The CDR3 region has the DNA TGCAGCGTTCTGCGGGCCTCCACAGATACGCAGTATTTT. The chain employs TRBV29-1 and TRBJ2-3, with D maybe TRBD2 (5 bases). Germline V gene sequence: CDR1 SQVTM, CDR2 ANQGSEA. The CDR3 runs 13 residues. Trimming took 5 bases from V and 2 from J, leaving 11 bases between them.